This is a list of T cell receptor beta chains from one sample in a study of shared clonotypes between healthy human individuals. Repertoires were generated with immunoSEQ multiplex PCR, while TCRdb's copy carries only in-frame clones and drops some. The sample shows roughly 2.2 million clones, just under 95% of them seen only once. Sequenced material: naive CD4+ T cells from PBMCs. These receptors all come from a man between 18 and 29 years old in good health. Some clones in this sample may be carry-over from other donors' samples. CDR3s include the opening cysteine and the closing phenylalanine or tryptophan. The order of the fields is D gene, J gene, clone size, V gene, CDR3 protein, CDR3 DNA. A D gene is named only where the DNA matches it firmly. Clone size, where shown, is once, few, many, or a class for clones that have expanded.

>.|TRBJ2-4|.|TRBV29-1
CSVEGLEGGSDIQYF
TGCAGCGTTGAGGGGTTAGAAGGGGGATCGGACATTCAGTACTTC
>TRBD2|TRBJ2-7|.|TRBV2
CASSGLAGEISEQYF
TGTGCCAGCAGTGGGCTAGCGGGAGAGATTAGCGAGCAGTACTTC
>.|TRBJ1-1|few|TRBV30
CAGTDGGDTEAFF
TGTGCCGGAACCGACGGGGGTGACACTGAAGCTTTCTTT
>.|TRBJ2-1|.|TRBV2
CASSLQGIIHNEQFF
TGTGCCAGCAGTCTGCAGGGGATTATCCACAATGAGCAGTTCTTC
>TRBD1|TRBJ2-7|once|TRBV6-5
CASSYNGQGVHEQYF
TGTGCCAGCAGTTACAATGGACAGGGGGTCCACGAGCAGTACTTC
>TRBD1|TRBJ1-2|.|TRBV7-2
CASSPWTGEGYGYTF
TGTGCCAGCAGCCCCTGGACAGGGGAGGGCTATGGCTACACCTTC
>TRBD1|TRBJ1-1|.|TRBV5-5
CASSLGGDTEAFF
TGTGCCAGCAGCTTAGGGGGCGACACTGAAGCTTTCTTT
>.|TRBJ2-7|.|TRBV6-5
CASSLTGTYSYEQYF
TGTGCCAGCAGCCTAACCGGGACATACTCCTACGAGCAGTACTTC
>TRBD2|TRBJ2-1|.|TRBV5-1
CASSPTASGSYNEQFF
TGCGCCAGCAGCCCGACCGCTAGCGGGAGCTACAATGAGCAGTTCTTC
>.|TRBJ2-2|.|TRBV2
CASKIMGATGELFF
TGTGCCAGCAAGATTATGGGAGCCACCGGGGAGCTGTTTTTT
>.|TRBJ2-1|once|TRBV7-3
CASSPPGSDNEQFF
TGTGCCAGCAGCCCGCCGGGCAGTGACAATGAGCAGTTCTTC
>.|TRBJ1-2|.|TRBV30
CAWSDPPGDYGYTF
TGTGCCTGGAGCGACCCGCCGGGGGACTATGGCTACACCTTC
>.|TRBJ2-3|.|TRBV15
CATRRGTGNTDTQYF
TGTGCCACCCGGCGCGGGACGGGGAACACAGATACGCAGTATTTT
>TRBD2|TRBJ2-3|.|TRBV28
CASSPRRAGADTQYF
TGTGCCAGCAGTCCACGGCGGGCGGGGGCAGATACGCAGTATTTT
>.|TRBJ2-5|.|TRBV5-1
CASSSALTNRETQYF
TGCGCCAGCAGCTCTGCCCTCACGAATCGGGAGACCCAGTACTTC
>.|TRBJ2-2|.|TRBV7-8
CASGPRTGELFF
TGTGCCAGCGGGCCGAGGACCGGGGAGCTGTTTTTT
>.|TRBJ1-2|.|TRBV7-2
CASSRRSPGEGYTF
TGTGCCAGCAGCCGGAGGTCCCCCGGGGAGGGCTACACCTTC
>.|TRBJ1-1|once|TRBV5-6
CASSLGWPAWNTEAFF
TGTGCCAGCAGCTTGGGGTGGCCAGCTTGGAACACTGAAGCTTTCTTT
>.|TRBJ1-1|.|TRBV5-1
CASSLGDTKKNTEAFF
TGCGCCAGCAGCTTGGGGGACACCAAGAAGAACACTGAAGCTTTCTTT
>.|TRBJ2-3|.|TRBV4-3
CASSQEGDYQTDTQYF
TGCGCCAGCAGCCAAGAGGGGGATTACCAGACAGATACGCAGTATTTT
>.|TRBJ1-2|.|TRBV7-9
CASSLGHAADYGYTF
TGTGCCAGCAGCTTAGGACACGCAGCGGACTATGGCTACACCTTC
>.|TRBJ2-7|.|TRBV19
CASSRVPYEQYF
TGTGCCAGTAGTCGTGTACCCTACGAGCAGTACTTC
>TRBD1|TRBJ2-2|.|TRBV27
CASSFDRRQTGAGELFF
TGTGCCAGCAGTTTCGACAGGAGACAAACAGGGGCCGGGGAGCTGTTTTTT
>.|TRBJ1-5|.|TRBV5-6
CASSFRLNQPQHF
TGTGCCAGCAGCTTTCGGCTAAATCAGCCCCAGCATTTT
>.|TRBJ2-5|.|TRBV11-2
CASSLGGLSVPQYF
TGTGCCAGCAGCTTGGGGGGGCTCTCCGTTCCCCAGTACTTC
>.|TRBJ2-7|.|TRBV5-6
CASSRVSGGPEDF
TGTGCCAGCAGCCGAGTTAGTGGTGGGCCCGAAGACTTC
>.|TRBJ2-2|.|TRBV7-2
CASSLGWGGTGELFF
TGTGCCAGCAGCTTAGGCTGGGGAGGCACCGGGGAGCTGTTTTTT
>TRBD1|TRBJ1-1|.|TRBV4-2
CASSQTQGQGDTEAFF
TGTGCCAGCAGCCAGACCCAGGGACAGGGTGACACTGAAGCTTTCTTT
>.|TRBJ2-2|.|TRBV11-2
CASSLLPDPPSTGELFF
TGTGCCAGCAGCTTATTACCCGACCCTCCTTCCACCGGGGAGCTGTTTTTT
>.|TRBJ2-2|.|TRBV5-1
CASSSLGGRDTGELFF
TGCGCCAGCAGCTCCCTCGGGGGGCGCGACACCGGGGAGCTGTTTTTT
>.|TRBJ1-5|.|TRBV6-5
CASSYSPNLEDQPQHF
TGTGCCAGCAGTTACTCCCCCAACTTGGAAGATCAGCCCCAGCATTTT
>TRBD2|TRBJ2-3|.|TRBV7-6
CASSPHWEGKVTDTQYF
TGTGCCAGCAGCCCCCATTGGGAGGGAAAGGTAACAGATACGCAGTATTTT
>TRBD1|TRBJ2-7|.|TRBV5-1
CASSLSSGGEQYF
TGCGCCAGCAGCTTGTCTTCAGGGGGCGAGCAGTACTTC
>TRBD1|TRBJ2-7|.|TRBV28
CASSLTGAAYEQYF
TGTGCCAGCAGTCTGACAGGGGCGGCCTACGAGCAGTACTTC
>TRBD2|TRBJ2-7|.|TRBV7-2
CASSSQPGGFYEQYF
TGTGCCAGCAGCTCACAACCGGGAGGATTCTACGAGCAGTACTTC
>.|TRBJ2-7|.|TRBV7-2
CASSLFYEQYF
TGTGCCAGCAGCTTGTTCTACGAGCAGTACTTC
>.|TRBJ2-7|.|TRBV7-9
CASSPPVSEQYF
TGTGCCAGCAGCCCCCCCGTCTCAGAGCAGTACTTC
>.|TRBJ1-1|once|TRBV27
CASSPWGTLNTEAFF
TGTGCCAGCAGTCCCTGGGGCACTTTGAACACTGAAGCTTTCTTT
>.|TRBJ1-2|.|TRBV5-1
CASSLEYQGYGYTF
TGCGCCAGCAGCTTGGAATACCAGGGGTATGGCTACACCTTC
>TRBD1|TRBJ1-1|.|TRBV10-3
CAISADRSTEAFF
TGTGCCATCAGTGCGGACAGGAGCACTGAAGCTTTCTTT
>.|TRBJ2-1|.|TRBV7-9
CASSLGGPSSYNEQFF
TGTGCCAGCAGCTTAGGGGGGCCGAGCTCCTACAATGAGCAGTTCTTC
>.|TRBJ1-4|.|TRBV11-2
CASSLDLQVLGGEKLFF
TGTGCCAGCAGCTTAGATCTCCAGGTCCTAGGTGGTGAAAAACTGTTTTTT
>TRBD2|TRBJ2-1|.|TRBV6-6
CASSYSGGYNEQFF
TGTGCCAGCAGTTATAGCGGGGGCTACAATGAGCAGTTCTTC
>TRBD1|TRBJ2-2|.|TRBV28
CASRGGQGRTGELFF
TGTGCCAGCAGGGGGGGACAGGGCCGGACCGGGGAGCTGTTTTTT
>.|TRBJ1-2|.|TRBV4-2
CASSQGEAPRLYGYTF
TGTGCCAGCAGCCAAGGAGAGGCACCTAGACTCTATGGCTACACCTTC
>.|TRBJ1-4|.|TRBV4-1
CASSQGLLNEKLFF
TGCGCCAGCAGCCAGGGACTTCTTAATGAAAAACTGTTTTTT
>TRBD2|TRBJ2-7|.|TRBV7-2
CASSLGGTSGSLYEQYF
TGTGCCAGCAGCTTAGGGGGGACTAGCGGGAGCCTCTACGAGCAGTACTTC
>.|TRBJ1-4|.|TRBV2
CASSVGFLREKLFF
TGTGCCAGCAGTGTGGGGTTTTTACGTGAAAAACTGTTTTTT
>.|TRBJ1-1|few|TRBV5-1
CASSRDRQNTEAFF
TGCGCCAGCAGCAGAGACAGACAGAACACTGAAGCTTTCTTT
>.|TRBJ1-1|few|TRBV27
CASKEVRANTEAFF
TGTGCCAGCAAGGAAGTCAGGGCGAACACTGAAGCTTTCTTT